The T cell receptor (beta chain) described here comes from a study of EBV T-cell therapy then PD-1 blockade in nasopharyngeal carcinoma. Described treatment: AdE1-LMPpoly-expanded autologous EBV-specific T-cell therapy followed by anti-PD-1 nivolumab. The germline CDR1 and CDR2 sequences are SGHNT and YYREEE (reference sequence). Trimming left V 3 bases short and J 6 bases short, with 9 bases between. The length of the CDR3 is 12 residues. Turning to this clone: Its antigen is not known.

Only in-frame clones appear in the TCRdb table, and some are missing; sequencing was by immunoSEQ multiplex PCR. The repertoire has 15,000 to 20,000 clones, less than 90% of them found once; the top ten carry less than 35%. This sequence originates from a man aged 35-49 years with nasopharyngeal carcinoma. The sequenced sample was CD8+ T cells from blood, obtained at approximately day 31 from a patient whose treatment included autologous EBV-specific T cells and nivolumab. V gene TRBV5-4 combines with J gene TRBJ1-2; D is perhaps TRBD1 (5 bases). CDR3 sequence: CASSSGTDGYTF. The CDR3 DNA sequence: TGTGCCAGCAGCTCCGGGACGGATGGCTACACCTTC.